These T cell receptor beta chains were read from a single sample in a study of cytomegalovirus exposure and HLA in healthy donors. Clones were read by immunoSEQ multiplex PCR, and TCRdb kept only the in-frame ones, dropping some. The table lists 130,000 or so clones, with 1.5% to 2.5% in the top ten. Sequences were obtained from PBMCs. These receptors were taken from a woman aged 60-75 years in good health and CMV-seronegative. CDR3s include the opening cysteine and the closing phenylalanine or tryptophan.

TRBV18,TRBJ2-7,CASSPQSEYEQYF
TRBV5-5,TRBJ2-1,CASSPLGGPYNEQFF
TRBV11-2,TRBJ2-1,CASSLERAVYEQFF
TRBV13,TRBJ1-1,CASSFVGGGYTEAFF
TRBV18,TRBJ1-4,CASSPRFTGGSNEKLFF
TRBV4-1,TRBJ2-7,CASRLLADAYEQYF
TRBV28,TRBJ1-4,CASRTATNEKLFF
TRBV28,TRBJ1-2,CASTTGGGYTF
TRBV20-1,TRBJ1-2,CSASNRLNTF
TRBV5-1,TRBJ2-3,CASSLGSPSGLAATQYF
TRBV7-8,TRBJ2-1,CASSRLAGESRNEQFF
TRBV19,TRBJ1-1,CASSIPAGTVNTEAFF
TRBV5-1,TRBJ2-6,CASSLVPGGTGANVLTF
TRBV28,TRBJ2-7,CASSQGSYEQYF
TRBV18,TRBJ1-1,CASSPLRHLNTEAFF
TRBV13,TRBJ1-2,CASRSLRGVGYTF
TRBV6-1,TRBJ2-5,CASSAGRRGGQETQYF
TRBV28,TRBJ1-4,CASSPGQGNEKLFF
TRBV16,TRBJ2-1,CASSPGTYNEQFF
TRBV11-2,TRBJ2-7,CASSLATRGIEQYF
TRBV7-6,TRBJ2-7,CASSSYRSSYEQYF
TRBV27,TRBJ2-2,CASSLSDISELTGILNTGELFF
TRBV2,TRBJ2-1,CASRLTSGVYNEQFF
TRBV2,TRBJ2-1,CASSAGWAGFNEQFF
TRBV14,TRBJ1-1,CASSQFGVGSGSREAFF
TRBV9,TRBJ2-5,CASSVRAGGGETQYF
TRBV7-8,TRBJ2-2,CASSTSGNGIGELFF
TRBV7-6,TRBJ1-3,CASSPPRGTGVLKFSGNTIYF
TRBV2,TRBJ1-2,CANSGGSGYGYTF
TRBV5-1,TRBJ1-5,CASSLTGNSNQPQHF
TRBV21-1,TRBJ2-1,CASSRMSGGLLEDGEQFF
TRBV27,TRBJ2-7,CASSFLTPLEQYF
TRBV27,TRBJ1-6,CASSLVGTGVSNSPLHF
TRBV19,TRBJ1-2,CASSTSSGGGYGYTF
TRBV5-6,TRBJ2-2,CASSLGDRVAAGELFF
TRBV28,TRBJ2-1,CASSPRGDSYNEQFF
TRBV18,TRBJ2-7,CASSQGQGLLYEQYF
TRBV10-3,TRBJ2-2,CAIEAGDTGELFF
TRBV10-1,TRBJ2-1,CASSRGTSGDRSYNEQFF
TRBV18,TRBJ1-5,CASSPGTNQPQHF
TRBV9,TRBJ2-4,CASSPQGTGGGIAKNIQYF
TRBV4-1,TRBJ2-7,CASSHQQDRVPLYEQYF
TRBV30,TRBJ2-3,CAWSVRGRYTDTQYF
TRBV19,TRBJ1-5,CASVALQGGNQPQHF
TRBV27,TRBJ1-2,CASSLGDRGFYGYTF
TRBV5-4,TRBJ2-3,CASTQAQGATDTQYF
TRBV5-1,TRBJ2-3,CASSAGLAGSLDTQYF
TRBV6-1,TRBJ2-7,CASSLAGNSYEQYF
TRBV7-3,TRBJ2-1,CASSVSPGVGNEQFF
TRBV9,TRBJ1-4,CASSVHRGRGEKLFF
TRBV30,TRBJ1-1,CAWSNYIEAFF
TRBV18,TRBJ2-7,CASSQTTGGPYEQYF
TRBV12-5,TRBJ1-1,CASGLGNRNGTEAFF
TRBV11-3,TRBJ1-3,CASSTGPGNTIYF
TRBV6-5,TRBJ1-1,CASNIQGRNTEAFF